The 25 T cell receptor beta chains given below trace back to one sample, sequenced in a study of T cells in Graves' hyperthyroidism and ophthalmopathy (dated by TCRdb to the late 2010s). Library preparation employed multiplex PCR. Reads for this sample came from an Illumina HiSeq 2000. Amplification of TCR beta CDR3 regions was carried out from RNA transcripts. The TCR CDR3 was subjected to a first round of RT-PCR using the HTBI primer set and the Qiagen OneStep RT-PCR kit. TCRdb ran its own pipeline on the public reads, namely fastp trimming at Q25 and MiXCR clone calling, and kept in-frame beta chains. Every distinct CDR3 protein forms one entry, paired with its most common genes and DNA. Present in this sample are 750,000 to 950,000 distinct CDR3 sequences, about two fifths of which were seen just once. The leading ten clones occupy 8.9% of the sample. Sequencing was carried out using blood. Source of these receptors: a man between 18 and 35 years old with Graves' hyperthyroidism.

This clonotype was counted at least ten times. V gene TRBV2 combines with J gene TRBJ2-7, with D unclear. The germline V gene has CDR1 SNHLY and CDR2 FYNNEI. The CDR3 totals 13 residues. V was cut by 1 base and J by 5 bases, with 9 bases left in between. Here the CDR3 reads CASSEVEWDEQYF. CDR3 DNA sequence: TGTGCCAGCAGTGAAGTGGAGTGGGACGAGCAGTACTTC.

This clonotype has a count of ten or more. A read error may produce the germline difference seen at one junction end. The rearrangement joins TRBV7-7 to TRBJ2-5; possibly TRBD1 or TRBD2 for D (5 bases each). The germline V gene has CDR1 SSHAT and CDR2 FNYEAQ (reference sequence). The CDR3 extends over 14 amino acids. CDR3 protein: CASRPLGPQETQYF. CDR3 nucleotides: TGTGCTAGCAGACCCCTGGGACCCCAAGAGACCCAGTACTTC.

The sample holds many counts of this clonotype. CDR3 residues: CASSLSETGIEKLFF. In DNA, the CDR3 is TGTGCCAGCAGCTTATCGGAGACAGGAATCGAAAAACTGTTTTTT. J is TRBJ1-4 and V is TRBV7-9, with TRBD1 as a possible D gene (6 bases). Trimming removed 2 bases from V and 8 bases from J, with 15 bases in between. The V gene's germline CDR1 is SEHNR and CDR2 FQNEAQ (reference sequence). CDR3 length equals 15 residues.

The sample holds many counts of this clonotype. This chain connects TRBV19 to TRBJ1-6, with 8 bases that match TRBD1. Germline trimming cut 8 bases from V and 10 bases from J; bases unmatched to any gene: 7. The length of the CDR3 is 13 residues. CDR1 is LNHDA and CDR2 is SQIVND in the germline V gene (reference sequence). The CDR3 DNA sequence: TGTGCCAGTGAGGACAGGGAGGGGTCACCCCTCCACTTT. It encodes CASEDREGSPLHF.

This clonotype was counted only a few times. V and J are TRBV7-8 and TRBJ1-1, with a tentative D call TRBD1 (5 bases). V lost 5 bases and J lost 0, with 16 bases in between. The CDR3 totals 16 residues. Germline lookup yields CDR1 SGHVS and CDR2 FQNEAQ. The CDR3 DNA is TGTGCCAGCAGCGGAGGGACCGAGACGTTGAACACTGAAGCTTTCTTT. This sequence encodes CASSGGTETLNTEAFF.

This clonotype was seen ten or more times. CDR3 bases: TGCAGCGCTCCCAGGGAGACTGGCTACACCTTC. Translation gives CSAPRETGYTF. This chain connects TRBV29-1 to TRBJ1-2; the D gene is possibly TRBD1 (5 bases). CDR3 length equals 11 residues. Germline CDR1 SQVTM, CDR2 ANQGSEA. V was pared by 7 bases and J by 7 bases, with 13 bases between.

This clonotype has more than one count but fewer than ten. This CDR3 fails to terminate in the conserved phenylalanine or tryptophan, so it likely reflects a read error. V gene TRBV7-6 combines with J gene TRBJ1-1, with D maybe TRBD1 (6 bases). Trimming took 3 bases from V and 4 from J, leaving 12 bases between them. This CDR3 is built from 14 residues. The V gene's germline CDR1 is SGHVS and CDR2 FNYEAQ. CDR3 nucleotide sequence: TGTGCCAGCAGCTTCAGACAGGCGGCCACTGAAGCTTTCCTT. The encoded protein is CASSFRQAATEAFL.

V is TRBV19 and J is TRBJ1-5; 7 bases align to TRBD1. Germline V gene lookup returns CDR1 LNHDA and CDR2 SQIVND (reference sequence). Trimming removed 8 bases from V and 6 bases from J; junction bases left unmatched: 13. This CDR3 has 15 amino acids. As DNA, the CDR3 is TGTGCCAGTGCAACAGGGAGGGGGCGCGTTCAGCCCCAGCATTTT. This translates into CASATGRGRVQPQHF.

This clonotype has just a few counts. J is TRBJ2-7 and V is TRBV20-1, with 11 bases fitting TRBD2. The J segment lost 0 bases and the V segment lost 6 bases, leaving 4 bases of the junction unmatched. The germline V gene has CDR1 DFQATT and CDR2 SNEGSKA (reference sequence). The CDR3 consists of 14 residues. This CDR3 is CSAQTSGSSYEQYF. The CDR3 bases are TGCAGTGCCCAAACTAGCGGGAGCTCCTACGAGCAGTACTTC.

The chain has TRBV5-8 and TRBJ2-5, with 12 bases fitting TRBD2. Germline trimming cut 4 bases from V and 5 bases from J; bases unmatched to any gene: 12. CDR1 SGHTS and CDR2 YDEGEE come from the germline V gene. There are 17 residues in the CDR3. For the CDR3, the DNA is TGTGCCAGCAGCCTCGGACTAGCGGGACGAGGTGGGGAGACCCAGTACTTC. Its protein product is CASSLGLAGRGGETQYF.

This clonotype was counted between two and nine times. V and J are TRBV20-1 and TRBJ1-1; 10 bases match TRBD1. Germline CDR1 DFQATT, CDR2 SNEGSKA (reference sequence). CDR3 length equals 16 residues. V was pared by 0 bases and J by 6 bases, with 10 bases of the junction left unmatched. CDR3 DNA sequence: TGCAGTGCTAGAGAGCCCGGGACAGGGGATTGGGCTGAAGCTTTCTTT. The encoded protein is CSAREPGTGDWAEAFF.

At least ten counts were recorded for this clonotype. The chain is built from TRBV9 and TRBJ2-7, with 7 bases aligning to TRBD1. V was clipped by 0 bases and J by 5 bases; unmatched bases: 5. CDR3 length: 14 amino acids. Per the germline V gene, CDR1 is SGDLS and CDR2 is YYNGEE. CDR3 sequence: CASSVATGQHEQYF. The DNA of the CDR3 is TGTGCCAGCAGCGTAGCGACAGGGCAACACGAGCAGTACTTC.

There are a few counts of this clonotype. This chain uses TRBV10-3 with TRBJ1-1, with D maybe TRBD1 (5 bases). V shed 10 bases and J shed 4 bases, with 22 bases lying between them. This CDR3 is built from 15 residues. CDR1 ENHRY and CDR2 SYGVKD come from the germline V gene. In DNA, the CDR3 is TGTGCCAGCAGCGGGCCAGGGTGGACCGGCACTGAAGCTTTCTTT. This codes for CASSGPGWTGTEAFF.

This clonotype was seen repeatedly, ten times or more. The CDR3 bases are TGTGCCAGTAGCAGCCGGGATGGCTACACCTTC. Protein sequence: CASSSRDGYTF. J is TRBJ1-2 and V is TRBV19; no reliable D call. Germline values: CDR1 LNHDA, CDR2 SQIVND (reference sequence). Trimming stripped 6 bases from V and 6 bases from J, with 8 bases between. This CDR3 spans 11 amino acids.

The V gene is TRBV7-9, the J gene TRBJ2-3; a possible D gene is TRBD2 (7 bases). With 6 bases removed from V and 1 base from J, the gap between germline ends came to 14 bases. This CDR3 comprises 15 residues. Germline V gene sequence: CDR1 SEHNR, CDR2 FQNEAQ (reference sequence). In nucleotides, the CDR3 is TGTGCCAGCAGTATCGGGGGGCCCGGCACAGATACGCAGTATTTT. Translating gives CASSIGGPGTDTQYF. Full variable domain (missing parts from reference TRBV7-9 and TRBJ2-3): DTGVSQNPRHKITKRGQNVTFRCDPISEHNRLYWYRQTLGQGPEFLTYFQNEAQLEKSRLLSDRFSAERPKGSFSTLEIQRTEQGDSAMYLCASSIGGPGTDTQYFGPGTRLTVL.

This clonotype has only a few counts. This CDR3 is CASSLSVGVAAFF. The CDR3 DNA reads as TGTGCCAGCAGCCTCTCCGTAGGGGTTGCAGCTTTCTTT. This chain joins TRBV3-1 and TRBJ1-1; the D gene is possibly TRBD1 (5 bases). V lost 4 bases, J lost 10 bases, and 16 bases lay in between. CDR3 length: 13 residues. Looked up from germline, CDR1 is LGHDT and CDR2 is YNNKEL (reference sequence).

A few counts support this clonotype. The chain has TRBV20-1 and TRBJ2-7; 14 bases fit TRBD2. This CDR3 is built from 13 residues. The germline V gene has CDR1 DFQATT and CDR2 SNEGSKA (reference sequence). Germline trimming cut 5 bases from V and 4 bases from J; bases unmatched to any gene: 1. The CDR3 DNA is TGCAGTGCTTGGACTAGCGGGGGGTACGAGCAGTACTTC. This translates into CSAWTSGGYEQYF.

This clonotype was found a few times. The V call is TRBV12-5, the J call TRBJ2-5; TRBD2 matches 12 bases. V dropped 7 bases and J dropped 4; count of bases not matched to a gene: 7. The CDR3 consists of 15 residues. Germline CDR1 is LGHNT and CDR2 is FRNRAP. The CDR3 sequence is CASAGLAGIGETQYF. The CDR3 region has the DNA TGTGCTAGTGCTGGACTAGCGGGAATAGGAGAGACCCAGTACTTC.

The rearrangement uses TRBV20-1 and TRBJ1-1; D might be TRBD1 (5 bases). Germline values: CDR1 DFQATT, CDR2 SNEGSKA (reference sequence). Trimming took off 0 bases at V and 0 bases at J, with 17 bases between the two ends. The CDR3 contains 17 residues. The CDR3 reads CSARDSMGEGMNTEAFF. In DNA form, the CDR3 reads TGCAGTGCTAGAGATAGTATGGGTGAGGGGATGAACACTGAAGCTTTCTTT.

About this clonotype itself: A much bigger clone sits one base away, suggesting this may be a read error. The V gene is TRBV12-3 or TRBV12-4, the J gene TRBJ1-1; D is unclear. The CDR3 contains 14 residues. V lost 7 bases, J lost 1 base, and 13 bases lay in between. In nucleotides, the CDR3 is TGTGCCAGCACAGCCTGGACGGAGAACACTGAAGCTTTCTTT. Its translation is CASTAWTENTEAFF.

This clonotype has only a few counts. This sequence joins TRBV4-1 and TRBJ1-6; 8 bases agree with TRBD1. This CDR3 region has 14 residues. The germline V gene has CDR1 MGHRA and CDR2 YSYEKL. J was trimmed by 8 bases and V by 3 bases; bases with no gene match: 3. As DNA, the CDR3 is TGCGCCAGCAGCCAGACAGGGGCGGATTCACCCCTCCACTTT. It is translated as CASSQTGADSPLHF.

This clonotype was observed many times. The chain combines TRBV20-1 with TRBJ2-7; 8 nucleotides match TRBD2. This CDR3 region has 12 residues. Trimming cost V 1 base and J 5 bases; bases outside gene matches: 1. Per germline, CDR1 DFQATT and CDR2 SNEGSKA (reference sequence). The CDR3 spells CSARGTSHEQYF. The CDR3 coding sequence is TGCAGTGCTAGAGGGACTAGCCACGAGCAGTACTTC.

In its sample, this clonotype was seen many times. The CDR3 DNA is TGCAGCGTTGGGGGGACCGACCAAGAGACCCAGTACTTC. It yields the protein CSVGGTDQETQYF. The genes are TRBV29-1 and TRBJ2-5; D tentatively fits TRBD1 or TRBD2 (5 bases each). CDR1 SQVTM and CDR2 ANQGSEA come from the germline V gene. The CDR3 extends over 13 amino acids. V lost 4 bases and J 0 bases, leaving 9 bases between the germline ends.

With respect to this clonotype: Possible read error: a much larger clone is one base away. The chain recombines TRBV29-1 with TRBJ2-7; tentative D call: TRBD1 (6 bases). CDR3 length: 13 amino acids. CDR1 is SQVTM and CDR2 is ANQGSEA in the germline V gene. The CDR3 sequence is CSVTTGSRYGQYF. CDR3 nucleotides: TGCAGCGTGACGACAGGTTCCCGATACGGGCAGTACTTC.

This clonotype has a handful of counts. The chain links TRBV5-8 to TRBJ1-4; D gene uncertain. V lost 4 bases and J lost 8, with 9 bases in between. Germline assignment: CDR1 SGHTS and CDR2 YDEGEE. The CDR3 sequence is 12 residues long. The CDR3 DNA sequence: TGTGCCAGCAGCGGATACATGGAAAAACTGTTTTTT. It yields the protein CASSGYMEKLFF.